This T cell receptor beta chain came from a study of T cell responses to AZD1222 COVID-19 vaccine. Of note for this clone: Its antigen is still unknown.

Pooled in the analysis were second doses at about 4 or about 12 weeks. The V end was cut by 0 bases, the J end by 4 bases, with 7 bases between. The CDR3 loop spans 14 amino acids. The germline CDR1 and CDR2 sequences are SGHRS and YFSETQ. Findings of the study overall: Researchers report vaccine-associated CD4 TCRs spanning spike, with dominance at 160-218 and 743-854. There were repertoire samples only from the period after the peak T cell response. Most donors were white British, females outnumbered males, and clonal diversity was possibly underestimated.

TCRdb keeps only in-frame clones here, not all; method: immunoSEQ multiplex PCR. The table has around 150,000 clones, roughly 91% seen once. This chain links TRBV5-1 with TRBJ1-4; a weak D match, TRBD1 (5 bases). Source: peripheral blood, taken 28 days after the second AZD1222 dose. The source of this sequence is an adult who received the AZD1222 COVID-19 vaccine. The CDR3 spells CASSLGGVNEKLFF. In DNA form, the CDR3 reads TGCGCCAGCAGCTTGGGAGGGGTTAATGAAAAACTGTTTTTT.